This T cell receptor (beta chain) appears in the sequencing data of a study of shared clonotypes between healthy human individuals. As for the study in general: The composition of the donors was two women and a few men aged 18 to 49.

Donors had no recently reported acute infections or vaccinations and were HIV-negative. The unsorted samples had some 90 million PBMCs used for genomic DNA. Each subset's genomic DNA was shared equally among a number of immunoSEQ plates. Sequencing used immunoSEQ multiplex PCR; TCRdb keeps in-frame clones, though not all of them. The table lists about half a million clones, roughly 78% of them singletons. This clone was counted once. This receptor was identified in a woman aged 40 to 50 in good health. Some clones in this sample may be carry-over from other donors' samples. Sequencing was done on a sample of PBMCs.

The chain's CDR3 is CASSLAGGENQPQHF. The CDR3 bases are TGTGCCAGCAGCTTAGCGGGGGGGGAGAATCAGCCCCAGCATTTT. The chain links TRBV7-9 to TRBJ1-5; tentative D call: TRBD1 (5 bases). CDR3 length equals 15 residues. Per the germline V gene, CDR1 is SEHNR and CDR2 is FQNEAQ (reference sequence). Deletions cut 0 bases from V and 4 bases from J, with 10 bases between. Using reference TRBV7-9 and TRBJ1-5 for the parts outside the CDR3, the full variable domain is DTGVSQNPRHKITKRGQNVTFRCDPISEHNRLYWYRQTLGQGPEFLTYFQNEAQLEKSRLLSDRFSAERPKGSFSTLEIQRTEQGDSAMYLCASSLAGGENQPQHFGDGTRLSIL.